This T cell receptor (beta chain) appears in the sequencing data of a study of shared clonotypes between healthy human individuals. Findings of the study overall: When compared with the clonotypes that were shared by all four sorted-subset donors, the non-shared clonotypes turned out to have lower generation probabilities. In having few donors, the study represented limited genetic and exposure-history diversity. Blood was the only sampled material, and tissue repertoires likely differ.

CD45RO-negative CD8 cells positively selected for CCR7 made up the naive population, which excluded terminally differentiated effector memory CD45RA+ cells. Per the original methods: With immunoSEQ giving junction-only sequences and no quality scores, filtering differed. Sequencing used immunoSEQ multiplex PCR; TCRdb keeps in-frame clones, though not all of them. That table gives V, J and clone size, and the DNA gave D and trimming. Among roughly 1,800,000 clones listed, over 85% were seen once. Comment on this clone: As yet, its antigen is unknown.

Trimming took off 1 base at V and 6 bases at J, with 12 bases between the two ends. Germline V CDR1 and CDR2: PRHDT, FYEKMQ (reference sequence). CDR3 length: 14 residues. The receptor's source is a man in his late teens or twenties in good health. Specimen: naive CD8+ T cells sorted from blood. The chain employs TRBV13 and TRBJ1-2; D is perhaps TRBD1 (5 bases). CDR3 amino acids: CASSLVGLGHGYTF. The DNA of the CDR3 is TGTGCCAGCAGCTTAGTAGGCCTGGGGCATGGCTACACCTTC.